One and the same sample provided the 2 T cell receptor beta chains below, sequenced in a study of beta chain features in type 1 diabetes. Study-wide points: TCRB CDR3 length was moderately but significantly reduced in all four CD4+ subsets of Type 1 diabetes patients.

As every portion of the isolated RNA was reverse transcribed, the sequencing read expressed TCRB transcripts. Sequencing used immunoSEQ multiplex PCR; TCRdb keeps in-frame clones, though not all of them. The sample includes 600,000 or so clones, over 13% of them seen just once. These TCRs' antigens remain unknown. Sequencing input: naive CD4+ T cells from blood. These TCRs come from a young man with type 1 diabetes.

V gene TRBV29-1 combines with J gene TRBJ1-1, with a tentative D call TRBD1 (5 bases). Germline CDR1 SQVTM, CDR2 ANQGSEA. The CDR3 totals 12 residues. Deletions cut 7 bases from V and 4 bases from J, with 13 bases between. In DNA, the CDR3 is TGCAGCGCCCGGAGGGGAGGCACTGAAGCTTTCTTT. Its protein is CSARRGGTEAFF. Full variable domain (rest looked up from reference TRBV29-1 and TRBJ1-1): SAVISQKPSRDICQRGTSLTIQCQVDSQVTMMFWYRQQPGQSLTLIATANQGSEATYESGFVIDKFPISRPNLTFSTLTVSNMSPEDSSIYLCSARRGGTEAFFGQGTRLTVV.

This clone was picked up a small number of times. The CDR3 here is CASIPAGTGGDYGYTF. In nucleotides, the CDR3 is TGTGCCAGCATTCCTGCGGGGACAGGGGGCGACTATGGCTACACCTTC. This sequence joins TRBV13 and TRBJ1-2, with 12 bases identical to TRBD1. Germline loops: CDR1 PRHDT, CDR2 FYEKMQ (reference sequence). Unmatched junction bases numbered 9, after V lost 7 bases and J lost 3 bases. The length of the CDR3 is 16 residues.